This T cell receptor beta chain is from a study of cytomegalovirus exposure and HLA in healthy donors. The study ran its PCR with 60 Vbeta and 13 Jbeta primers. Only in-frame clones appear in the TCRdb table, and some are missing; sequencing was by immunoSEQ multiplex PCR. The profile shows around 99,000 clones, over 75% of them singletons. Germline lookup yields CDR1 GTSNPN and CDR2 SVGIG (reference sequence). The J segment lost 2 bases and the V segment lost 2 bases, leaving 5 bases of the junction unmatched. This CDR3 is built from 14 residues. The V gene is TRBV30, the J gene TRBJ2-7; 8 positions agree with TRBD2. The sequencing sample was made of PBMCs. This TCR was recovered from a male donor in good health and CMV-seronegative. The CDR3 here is CAWSPGLATYEQYF. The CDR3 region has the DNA TGTGCCTGGAGTCCAGGACTAGCTACCTACGAGCAGTACTTC.